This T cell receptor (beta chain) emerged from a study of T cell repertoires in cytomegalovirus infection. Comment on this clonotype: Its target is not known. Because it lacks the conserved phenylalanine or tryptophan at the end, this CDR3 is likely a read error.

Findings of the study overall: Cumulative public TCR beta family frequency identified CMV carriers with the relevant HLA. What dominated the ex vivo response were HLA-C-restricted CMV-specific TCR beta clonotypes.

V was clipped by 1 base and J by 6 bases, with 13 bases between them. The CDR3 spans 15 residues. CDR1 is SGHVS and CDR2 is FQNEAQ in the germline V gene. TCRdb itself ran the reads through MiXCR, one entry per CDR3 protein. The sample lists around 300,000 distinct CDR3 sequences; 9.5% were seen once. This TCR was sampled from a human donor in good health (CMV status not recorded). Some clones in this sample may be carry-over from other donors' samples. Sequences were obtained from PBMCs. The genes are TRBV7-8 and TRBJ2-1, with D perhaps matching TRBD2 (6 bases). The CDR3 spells CASSLVGLAFNEQFV. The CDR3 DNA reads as TGTGCCAGCAGCTTAGTGGGGCTAGCGTTCAATGAGCAGTTCGTC.